The T cell receptor beta chain under discussion was sequenced for a study of beta chain features in type 1 diabetes. Points from the study as a whole: For Type 1 diabetes patients, all four CD4+ subsets carried TCRB CDR3s that were moderately but significantly shorter. A closer apparent resemblance between naive, central memory and Treg TCRB repertoires was seen in patients than in healthy donors.

In total, each donor contributed a single heparinised blood draw that averaged around 0.12 L. The authors reverse transcribed all of the isolated RNA, so sequencing captured expressed TCRB transcripts. TCRdb keeps only in-frame clones here, not all; method: immunoSEQ multiplex PCR. The data contain about 150,000 clones, less than 11% of them singletons. Germline V CDR1 and CDR2: SGHDT, YYEEEE. V was clipped by 4 bases and J by 4 bases, with 6 bases between them. The CDR3 is made up of 12 amino acids. Note on this clone: Antigen specificity is unknown.

J is TRBJ1-5 and V is TRBV5-6; D unclear. The source of this sequence is a man younger than 35 in good health. The source material was naive CD4+ T cells from blood. The CDR3 region is CASSQANQPQHF. Here the CDR3 DNA reads TGTGCCAGCAGCCAAGCTAATCAGCCCCAGCATTTT.